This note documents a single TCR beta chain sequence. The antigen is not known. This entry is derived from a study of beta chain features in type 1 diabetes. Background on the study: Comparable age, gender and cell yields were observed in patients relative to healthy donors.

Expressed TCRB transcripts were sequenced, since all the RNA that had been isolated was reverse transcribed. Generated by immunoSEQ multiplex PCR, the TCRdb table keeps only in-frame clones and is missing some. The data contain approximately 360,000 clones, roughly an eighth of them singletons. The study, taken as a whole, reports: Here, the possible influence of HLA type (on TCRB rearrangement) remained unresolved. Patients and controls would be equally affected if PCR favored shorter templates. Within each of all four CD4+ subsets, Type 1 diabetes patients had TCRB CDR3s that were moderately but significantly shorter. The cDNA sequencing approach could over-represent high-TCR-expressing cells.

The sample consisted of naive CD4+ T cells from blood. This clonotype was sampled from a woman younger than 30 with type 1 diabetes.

The CDR3 reads CASRGHHSGANVLTF. The CDR3 nucleotides read TGTGCCAGCCGGGGACACCACTCTGGGGCCAACGTCCTGACTTTC. The V and J genes are TRBV27 and TRBJ2-6, with D possibly matching TRBD1 (6 bases). This CDR3 comprises 15 residues. Per the germline V gene, CDR1 is MNHEY and CDR2 is SMNVEV (reference sequence). V was clipped by 8 bases and J by 0 bases, with 11 bases between them.